The 5 T cell receptor beta chains below were found in one sample sequenced in a study of early stage breast cancer tumors. Some clones are missing from TCRdb's copy, which holds only in-frame ones; the method was immunoSEQ multiplex PCR. This table holds about 69,000 clones, 80% found once. The sample was blood. Receptors originate from a person aged 35 to 50 with breast cancer.

In its sample, this clone was seen a few times. This chain uses TRBV9 with TRBJ2-1; D uncertain. V was trimmed by 4 bases and J by 11 bases, leaving 10 bases between them. This CDR3 is built from 11 residues. Germline V gene lookup returns CDR1 SGDLS and CDR2 YYNGEE. This CDR3 reads CASSFQNKQFF. The CDR3 DNA follows: TGTGCCAGCAGCTTCCAAAACAAGCAGTTCTTC.

The chain links TRBV2 to TRBJ1-1; TRBD1 aligns across 9 bases. CDR1 and CDR2 from the germline V gene are SNHLY and FYNNEI. V shed 3 bases, J shed 4 bases, and the junction held 3 bases outside the gene matches. This CDR3 has 14 residues. In nucleotides, the CDR3 is TGTGCCAGCAGTGAGCCGACAGGGGGCACTGAAGCTTTCTTT. Its translation is CASSEPTGGTEAFF.

V gene TRBV7-9 combines with J gene TRBJ1-2; D not resolved. The CDR3 consists of 14 residues. Trimming removed 2 bases from V and 0 bases from J, with 7 bases in between. Germline loops: CDR1 SEHNR, CDR2 FQNEAQ (reference sequence). The CDR3 reads CASSLSGTNYGYTF. The CDR3 DNA reads as TGTGCCAGCAGCTTATCCGGGACTAACTATGGCTACACCTTC.

This clone was recorded once. The chain links TRBV7-9 to TRBJ1-1; D is perhaps TRBD1 (6 bases). Trimming cost V 3 bases and J 10 bases, with 12 bases left between them. CDR1 is SEHNR and CDR2 is FQNEAQ in the germline V gene (reference sequence). The CDR3 length is 12 residues. DNA of the CDR3: TGTGCCAGCAGCTTTTTGGGGGCGGCAGCTTTCTTT. It encodes CASSFLGAAAFF.

The J gene is TRBJ2-1, the V gene TRBV11-2; 8 bases align to TRBD2. Germline CDR1 and CDR2: SGHAT and FQNNGV. This CDR3 contains 15 residues. The J segment lost 5 bases and the V segment lost 3 bases, leaving 6 bases of the junction unmatched. The CDR3 nucleotides read TGTGCCAGCAGCTTTTCCGGGACTAGGAACAATGAGCAGTTCTTC. Encoded protein: CASSFSGTRNNEQFF.